This T cell receptor beta chain is from a study of cytomegalovirus exposure and HLA in healthy donors. PCR amplification relied on 60 Vbeta primers (plus 13 Jbeta primers). The data were produced by immunoSEQ multiplex PCR, yet TCRdb's version contains in-frame clones alone and is incomplete. The sample has roughly 120,000 clones. CDR1 MNHEY and CDR2 SMNVEV come from the germline V gene (reference sequence). V shed 8 bases and J shed 1 base, with 28 bases lying between them. The CDR3 consists of 19 residues. Sequencing used PBMCs. The chain employs TRBV27 and TRBJ2-3, with D tentatively TRBD1 (6 bases). The source is a young man in good health and CMV-seronegative. The CDR3 bases are TGTGCCAGCCACCAATCTCGTCCCCCAGGGGCGCGAGGCACAGATACGCAGTATTTT. Its translation is CASHQSRPPGARGTDTQYF.